This T cell receptor beta chain was captured in a study of T cell responses to AZD1222 COVID-19 vaccine. Across the whole study: Analyses pooled second doses at about 4 or about 12 weeks.

The method was immunoSEQ multiplex PCR; TCRdb's version includes in-frame clones alone and lacks a portion of them. Of 120,000 or so clones listed, around 89% are singletons. Points from the study as a whole: It was only after the peak T cell response that any repertoires were sampled. Donors in the cohort were predominantly white British and more often female, and clonal diversity was possibly underestimated. Regions left unmutated in variants are reportedly the target of nearly half of spike-specific TCRs.

V trimming: 6 bases; J trimming: 6 bases; junction bases outside the gene matches: 13. This CDR3 has 15 amino acids. Germline V CDR1 and CDR2: MNHEY, SVGEGT. As for this clone: The target antigen is unknown.

This TCR derives from an adult in good health. The V call is TRBV6-2 or TRBV6-3, the J call TRBJ2-7, with 8 bases matching TRBD2. The sequencing used peripheral blood, collected on day 0 of AZD1222 vaccination. CDR3 in DNA: TGTGCCAGCAGCGGACTTATGGCGGGAGGATTCGAGCAGTACTTC. This gives the protein CASSGLMAGGFEQYF.